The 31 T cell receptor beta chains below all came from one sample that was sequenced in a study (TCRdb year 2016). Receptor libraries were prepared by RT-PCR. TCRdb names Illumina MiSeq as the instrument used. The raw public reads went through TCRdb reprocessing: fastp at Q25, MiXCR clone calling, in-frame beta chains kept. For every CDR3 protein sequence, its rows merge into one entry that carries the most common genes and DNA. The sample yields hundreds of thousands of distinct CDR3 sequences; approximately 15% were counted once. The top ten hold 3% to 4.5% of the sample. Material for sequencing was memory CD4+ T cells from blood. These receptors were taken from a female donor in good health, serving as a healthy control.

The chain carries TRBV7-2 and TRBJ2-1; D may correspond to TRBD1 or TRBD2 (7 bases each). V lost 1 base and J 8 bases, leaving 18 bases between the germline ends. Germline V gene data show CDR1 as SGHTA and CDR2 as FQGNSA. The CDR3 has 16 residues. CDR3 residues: CASSLVQGGGEDEQFF. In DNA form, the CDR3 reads TGTGCCAGCAGCTTAGTTCAGGGGGGGGGTGAGGATGAGCAGTTCTTC. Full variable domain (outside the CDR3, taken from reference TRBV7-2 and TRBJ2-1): GAGVSQSPSNKVTEKGKDVELRCDPISGHTALYWYRQSLGQGLEFLIYFQGNSAPDKSGLPSDRFSAERTGGSVSTLTIQRTQQEDSAVYLCASSLVQGGGEDEQFFGPGTRLTVL.

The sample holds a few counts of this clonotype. CDR3 sequence: CASKGQDVSEQYF. In nucleotides, the CDR3 is TGTGCCAGCAAGGGACAGGACGTTAGCGAGCAGTACTTC. The V gene is TRBV12-3 or TRBV12-4, the J gene TRBJ2-7; 8 positions agree with TRBD1. The CDR3 loop spans 13 amino acids. V shed 7 bases and J 6 bases; nucleotides not matched to a gene: 8.

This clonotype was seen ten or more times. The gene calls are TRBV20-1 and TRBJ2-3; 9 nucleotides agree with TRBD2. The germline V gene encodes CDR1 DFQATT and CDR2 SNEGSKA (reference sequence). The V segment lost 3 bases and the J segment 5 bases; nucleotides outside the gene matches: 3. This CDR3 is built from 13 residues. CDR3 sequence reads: CSASSGRQDTQYF. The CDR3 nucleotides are TGCAGTGCTAGTAGCGGGAGACAAGATACGCAGTATTTT.

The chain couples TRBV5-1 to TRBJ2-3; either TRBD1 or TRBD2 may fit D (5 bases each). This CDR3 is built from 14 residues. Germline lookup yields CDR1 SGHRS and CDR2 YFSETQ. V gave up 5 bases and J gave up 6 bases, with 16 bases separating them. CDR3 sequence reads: CASSVGDPTDTQYF. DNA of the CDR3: TGCGCCAGCAGTGTGGGGGATCCTACCGATACGCAGTATTTT.

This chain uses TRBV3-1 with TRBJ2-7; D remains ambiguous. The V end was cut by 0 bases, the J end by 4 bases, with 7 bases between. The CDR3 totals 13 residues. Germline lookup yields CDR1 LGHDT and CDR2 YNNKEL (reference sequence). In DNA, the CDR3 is TGTGCCAGCAGCCAAGAGGGTGTTTACGAGCAGTACTTC. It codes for CASSQEGVYEQYF.

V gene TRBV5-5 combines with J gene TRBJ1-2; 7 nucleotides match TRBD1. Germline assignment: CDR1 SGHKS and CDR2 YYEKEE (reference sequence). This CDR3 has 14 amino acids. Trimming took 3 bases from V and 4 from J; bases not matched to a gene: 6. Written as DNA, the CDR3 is TGTGCCAGCAGCTGGGGAGGGACAGCCTATGGCTACACCTTC. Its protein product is CASSWGGTAYGYTF. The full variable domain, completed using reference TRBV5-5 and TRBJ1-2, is DAGVTQSPTHLIKTRGQQVTLRCSPISGHKSVSWYQQVLGQGPQFIFQYYEKEERGRGNFPDRFSARQFPNYSSELNVNALLLGDSALYLCASSWGGTAYGYTFGSGTRLTVV.

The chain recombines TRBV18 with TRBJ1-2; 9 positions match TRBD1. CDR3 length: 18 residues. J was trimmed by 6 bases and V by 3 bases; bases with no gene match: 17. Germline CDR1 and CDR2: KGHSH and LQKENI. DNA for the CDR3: TGTGCCAGCTCACCTAATACGGTCCCGACAGGGGGTATGGATGGCTACACCTTC. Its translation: CASSPNTVPTGGMDGYTF.

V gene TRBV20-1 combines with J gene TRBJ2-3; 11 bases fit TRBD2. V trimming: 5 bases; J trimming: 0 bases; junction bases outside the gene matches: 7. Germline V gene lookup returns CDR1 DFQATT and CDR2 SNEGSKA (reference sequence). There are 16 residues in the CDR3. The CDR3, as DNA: TGCAGTGCTCCAACGCTAGCGGGAGGAAGCACAGATACGCAGTATTTT. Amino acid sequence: CSAPTLAGGSTDTQYF.

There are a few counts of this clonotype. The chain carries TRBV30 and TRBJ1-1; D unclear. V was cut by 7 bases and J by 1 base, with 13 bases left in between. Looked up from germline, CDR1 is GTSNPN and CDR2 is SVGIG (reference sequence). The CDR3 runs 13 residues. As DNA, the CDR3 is TGTGCCTTCGGGATAAATTCGAACACTGAAGCTTTCTTT. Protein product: CAFGINSNTEAFF.

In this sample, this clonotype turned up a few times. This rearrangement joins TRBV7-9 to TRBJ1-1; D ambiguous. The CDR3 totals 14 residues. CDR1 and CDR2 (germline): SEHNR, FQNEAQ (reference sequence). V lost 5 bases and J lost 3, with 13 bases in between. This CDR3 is CASSAPSPYTEAFF. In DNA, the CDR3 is TGTGCCAGCAGCGCGCCCTCCCCCTACACTGAAGCTTTCTTT.

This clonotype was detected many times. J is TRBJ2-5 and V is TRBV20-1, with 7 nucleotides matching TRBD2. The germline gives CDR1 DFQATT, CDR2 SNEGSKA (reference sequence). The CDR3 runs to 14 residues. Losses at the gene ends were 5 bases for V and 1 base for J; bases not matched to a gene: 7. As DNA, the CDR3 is TGCAGTGCTCCCCCGTGGGAGGGCCAAGAGACCCAGTACTTC. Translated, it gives CSAPPWEGQETQYF.

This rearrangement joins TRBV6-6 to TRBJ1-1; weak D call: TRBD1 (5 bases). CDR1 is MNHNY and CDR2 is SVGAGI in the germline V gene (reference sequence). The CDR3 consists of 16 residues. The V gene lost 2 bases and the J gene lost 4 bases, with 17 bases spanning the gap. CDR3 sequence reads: CASSYGAGVMTTEAFF. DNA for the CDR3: TGTGCCAGCAGTTACGGGGCAGGTGTTATGACCACTGAAGCTTTCTTT.

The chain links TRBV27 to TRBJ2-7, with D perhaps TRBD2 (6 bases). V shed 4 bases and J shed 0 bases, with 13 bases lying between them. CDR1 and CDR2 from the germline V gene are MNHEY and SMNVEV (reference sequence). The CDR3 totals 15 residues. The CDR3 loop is CASSSLALSSYEQYF. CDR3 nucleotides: TGTGCCAGCAGTTCACTAGCCTTGAGCTCCTACGAGCAGTACTTC.

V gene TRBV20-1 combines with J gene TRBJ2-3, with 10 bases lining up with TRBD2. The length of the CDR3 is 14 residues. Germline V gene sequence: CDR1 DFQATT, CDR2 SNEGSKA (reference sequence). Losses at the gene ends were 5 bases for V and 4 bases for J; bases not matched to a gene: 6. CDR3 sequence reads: CSALSGRGADTQYF. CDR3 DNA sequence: TGCAGTGCTTTGAGCGGGAGGGGCGCAGATACGCAGTATTTT.

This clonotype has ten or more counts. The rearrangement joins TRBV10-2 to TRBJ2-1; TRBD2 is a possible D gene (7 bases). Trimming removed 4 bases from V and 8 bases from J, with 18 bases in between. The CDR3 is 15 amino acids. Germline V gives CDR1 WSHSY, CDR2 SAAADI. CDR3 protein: CASSGRGRARDEQFF. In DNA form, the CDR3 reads TGCGCCAGCAGTGGGCGGGGGCGGGCGAGGGATGAGCAGTTCTTC.

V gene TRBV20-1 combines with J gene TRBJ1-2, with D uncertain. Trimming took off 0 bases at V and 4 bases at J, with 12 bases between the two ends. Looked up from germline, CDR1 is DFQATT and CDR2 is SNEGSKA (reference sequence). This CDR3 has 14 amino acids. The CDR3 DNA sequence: TGCAGTGCTAGAGATATTACTATCGTCTATGGCTACACCTTC. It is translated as CSARDITIVYGYTF.

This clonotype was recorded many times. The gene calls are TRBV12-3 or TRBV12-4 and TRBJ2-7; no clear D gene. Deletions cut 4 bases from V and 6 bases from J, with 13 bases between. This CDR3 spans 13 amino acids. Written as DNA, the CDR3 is TGTGCCAGCAGTTCCCGTAGGACGGGCGAGCAGTACTTC. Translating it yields CASSSRRTGEQYF.

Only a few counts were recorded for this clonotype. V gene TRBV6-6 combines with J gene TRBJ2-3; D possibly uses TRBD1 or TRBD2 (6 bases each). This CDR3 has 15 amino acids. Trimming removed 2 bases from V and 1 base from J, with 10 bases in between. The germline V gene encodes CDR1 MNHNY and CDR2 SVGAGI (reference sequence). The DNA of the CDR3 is TGTGCCAGCAGTTACGGGGGGCTGGGCACAGATACGCAGTATTTT. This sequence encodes CASSYGGLGTDTQYF.

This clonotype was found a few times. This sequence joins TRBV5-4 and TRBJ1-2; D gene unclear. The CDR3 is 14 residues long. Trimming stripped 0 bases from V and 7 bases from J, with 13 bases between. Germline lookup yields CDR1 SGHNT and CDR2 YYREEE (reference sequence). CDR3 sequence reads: CASSLVGRSVGYTF. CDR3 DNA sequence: TGTGCCAGCAGCTTGGTCGGACGTTCTGTTGGCTACACCTTC.

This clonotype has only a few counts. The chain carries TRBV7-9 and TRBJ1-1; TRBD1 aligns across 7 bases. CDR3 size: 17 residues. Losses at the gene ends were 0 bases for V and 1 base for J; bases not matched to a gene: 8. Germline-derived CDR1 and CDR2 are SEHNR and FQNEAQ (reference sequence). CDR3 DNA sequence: TGTGCCAGCAGCTTAGCACAGGGGTCGGGTTCGAACACTGAAGCTTTCTTT. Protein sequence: CASSLAQGSGSNTEAFF.

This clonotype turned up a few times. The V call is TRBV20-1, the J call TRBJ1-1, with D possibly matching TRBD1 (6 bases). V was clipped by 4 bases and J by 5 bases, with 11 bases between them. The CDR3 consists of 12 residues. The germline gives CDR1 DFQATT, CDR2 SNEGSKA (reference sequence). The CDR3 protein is CSAKRGVTEAFF. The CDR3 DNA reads TGCAGTGCTAAAAGGGGGGTGACTGAAGCTTTCTTT.

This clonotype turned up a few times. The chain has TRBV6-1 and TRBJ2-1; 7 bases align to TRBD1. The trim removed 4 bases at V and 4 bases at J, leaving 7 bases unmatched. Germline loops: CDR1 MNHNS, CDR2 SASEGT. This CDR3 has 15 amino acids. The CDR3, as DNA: TGTGCCAGCAGTGCCGCCCGGGACAGTTACAATGAGCAGTTCTTC. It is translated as CASSAARDSYNEQFF.

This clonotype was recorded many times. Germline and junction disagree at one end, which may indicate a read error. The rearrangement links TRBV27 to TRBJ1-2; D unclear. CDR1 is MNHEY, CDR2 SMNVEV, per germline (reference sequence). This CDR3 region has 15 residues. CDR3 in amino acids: CASSLGQSPLYDYTF. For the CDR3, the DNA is TGTGCCAGCAGTTTAGGCCAATCTCCACTCTATGACTACACCTTC.

The CDR3 sequence is CAISEVAGGHGEQFF. The DNA of the CDR3 is TGTGCCATCAGTGAGGTAGCGGGGGGGCATGGGGAGCAGTTCTTC. The rearrangement uses TRBV10-3 and TRBJ2-1, with TRBD2 matching 11 bases. CDR3 size: 15 residues. Germline assignment: CDR1 ENHRY and CDR2 SYGVKD. After removal of 2 bases from V and 10 bases from J, the junction contained 7 bases not matched to a gene.

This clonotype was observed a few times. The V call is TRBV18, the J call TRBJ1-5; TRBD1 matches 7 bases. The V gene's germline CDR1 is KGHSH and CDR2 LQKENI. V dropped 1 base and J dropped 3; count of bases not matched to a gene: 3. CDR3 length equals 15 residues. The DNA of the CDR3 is TGTGCCAGCTCACCACAGGGGGCGGACAATCAGCCCCAGCATTTT. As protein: CASSPQGADNQPQHF.

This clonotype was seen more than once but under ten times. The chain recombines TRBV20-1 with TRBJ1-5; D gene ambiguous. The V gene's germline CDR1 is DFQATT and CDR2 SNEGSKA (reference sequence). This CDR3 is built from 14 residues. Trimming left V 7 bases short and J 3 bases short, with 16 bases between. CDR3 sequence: CSVPRPGHNQPQHF. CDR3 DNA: TGCAGTGTTCCCCGTCCGGGCCACAATCAGCCCCAGCATTTT.

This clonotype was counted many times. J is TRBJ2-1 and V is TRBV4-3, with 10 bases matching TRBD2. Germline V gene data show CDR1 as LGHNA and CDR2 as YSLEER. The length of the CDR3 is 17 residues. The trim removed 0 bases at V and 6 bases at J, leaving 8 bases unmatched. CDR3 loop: CASSQDWLAGVGNEQFF. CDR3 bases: TGCGCCAGCAGCCAAGATTGGCTAGCGGGAGTCGGCAATGAGCAGTTCTTC.

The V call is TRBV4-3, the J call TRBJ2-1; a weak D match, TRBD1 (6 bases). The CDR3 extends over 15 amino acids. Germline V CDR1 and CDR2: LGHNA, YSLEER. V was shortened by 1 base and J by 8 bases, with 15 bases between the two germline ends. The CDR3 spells CASSQVFRAGDEQFF. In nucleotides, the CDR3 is TGCGCCAGCAGCCAAGTCTTCAGGGCAGGGGATGAGCAGTTCTTC.

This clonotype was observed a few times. The CDR3 protein is CSSDGQGDEQFF. CDR3 nucleotides: TGCAGCTCGGATGGACAGGGGGATGAGCAGTTCTTC. The chain couples TRBV29-1 to TRBJ2-1; 10 nucleotides match TRBD1. V dropped 8 bases and J dropped 8; count of bases not matched to a gene: 6. Looked up from germline, CDR1 is SQVTM and CDR2 is ANQGSEA. The CDR3 runs to 12 residues.

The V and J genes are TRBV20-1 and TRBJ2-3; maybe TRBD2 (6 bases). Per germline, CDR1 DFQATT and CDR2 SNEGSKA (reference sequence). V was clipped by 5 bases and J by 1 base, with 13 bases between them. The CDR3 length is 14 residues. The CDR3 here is CSAERSSGTDTQYF. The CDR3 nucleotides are TGCAGTGCTGAACGTTCTAGCGGCACAGATACGCAGTATTTT.

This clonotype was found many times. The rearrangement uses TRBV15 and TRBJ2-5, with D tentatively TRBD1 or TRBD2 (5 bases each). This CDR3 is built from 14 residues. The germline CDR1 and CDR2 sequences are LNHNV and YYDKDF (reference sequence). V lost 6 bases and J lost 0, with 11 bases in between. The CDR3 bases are TGTGCCACCAGAACGGGACGGAACCAAGAGACCCAGTACTTC. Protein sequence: CATRTGRNQETQYF.